Here is one T cell receptor (beta chain) with its context. The trim removed 0 bases at V and 4 bases at J, leaving 11 bases unmatched. The CDR3 loop spans 19 amino acids. The germline V gene has CDR1 LGHNA and CDR2 YNFKEQ. The entry originates in a study of blood T cell repertoires in COVID-19. In the study's own analysis: Scientists estimated how many nucleated cells there were by amplifying reference gene primers. TCRdb keeps only in-frame clones here, not all; method: immunoSEQ multiplex PCR. The DNA gave D and trimming, while V, J and clone size come from that table. The data hold 250,000 to 350,000 clones, with roughly 86% observed a single time.

The chain joins TRBV4-2 to TRBJ2-2; 10 nucleotides match TRBD2. Sequenced input: peripheral blood. This clonotype was obtained from a man younger than 35 with active or convalescent COVID-19. Here the CDR3 DNA reads TGTGCCAGCAGCCAAGAGGAGGGTAGCGGGGGGTCCCCCACCGGGGAGCTGTTTTTT. This codes for CASSQEEGSGGSPTGELFF.